Sequencing of this T cell receptor beta chain was carried out in a study of tumor and adjacent non-tumor tissue in lung cancer. The library came from three nested PCR rounds adapted from ARM-PCR protocols. TCRdb analysed the multiplex PCR reads with MiXCR anew, one entry per CDR3 protein. There are 80,000 to 100,000 distinct CDR3 sequences in the sample; roughly 80% occur only once, and around 30% lies in the top ten. The germline V gene has CDR1 SEHNR and CDR2 FQNEAQ (reference sequence). The CDR3 length is 15 residues. J lost 4 bases, V lost 0 bases, and 2 bases had no gene match. This clonotype was detected a few times. RNA was extracted from bulk tissue without any cell sorting. This non-tumor lung sample came from over 3 cm beyond the tumor edge.

This chain links TRBV7-9 with TRBJ2-5; TRBD2 matches 10 bases. Sequenced material: distant non-tumor lung tissue. This TCR derives from a man aged 60 to 69 with small cell lung cancer. CDR3 loop: CASSLAVAGGETQYF. The CDR3 DNA is TGTGCCAGCAGCTTAGCGGTAGCGGGAGGAGAGACCCAGTACTTC.